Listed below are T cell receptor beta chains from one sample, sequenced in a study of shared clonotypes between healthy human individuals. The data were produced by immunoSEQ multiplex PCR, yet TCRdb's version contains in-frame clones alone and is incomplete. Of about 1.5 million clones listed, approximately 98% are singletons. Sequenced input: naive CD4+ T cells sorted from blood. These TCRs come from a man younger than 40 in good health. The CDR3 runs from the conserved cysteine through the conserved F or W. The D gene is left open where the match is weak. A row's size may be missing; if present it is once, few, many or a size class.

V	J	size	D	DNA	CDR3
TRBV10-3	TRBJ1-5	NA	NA	TGTGCCATCAGCGGGACCAGCAATCAGCCCCAGCATTTT	CAISGTSNQPQHF
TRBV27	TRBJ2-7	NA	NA	TGTGCCAGCAGTCTTAGGGGCCCAGGGTACGAGCAGTACTTC	CASSLRGPGYEQYF
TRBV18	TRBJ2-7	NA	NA	TGTGCCAGCTCACCAATGATGAGATCCGAGCAGTACTTC	CASSPMMRSEQYF
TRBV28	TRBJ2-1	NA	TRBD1	TGTGCCAGCAGCGGGACAGACGTTTACAATGAGCAGTTCTTC	CASSGTDVYNEQFF
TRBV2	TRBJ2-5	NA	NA	TGTGCCAGCAGGGGCAGGACTCCCCAAGAGACCCAGTACTTC	CASRGRTPQETQYF
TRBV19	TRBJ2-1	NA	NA	TGTGCCAGTTCAAAGTGGGACACCATCTCCTACAATGAGCAGTTCTTC	CASSKWDTISYNEQFF
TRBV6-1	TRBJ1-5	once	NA	TGTGCCAGCAGTAGTCAGGGTAGCAATCAGCCCCAGCATTTT	CASSSQGSNQPQHF
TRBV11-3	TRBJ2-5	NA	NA	TGTGCCAGCAGCTTAGATGGGGGCGCTCAAGAGACCCAGTACTTC	CASSLDGGAQETQYF
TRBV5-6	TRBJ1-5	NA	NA	TGTGCCAGCAGCTTGGTAGGGGCTAGCAATCAGCCCCAGCATTTT	CASSLVGASNQPQHF
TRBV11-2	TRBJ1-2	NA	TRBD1	TGTGCCAGCAGCTCGACAGGGACCTCAGGGGGCTACACCTTC	CASSSTGTSGGYTF
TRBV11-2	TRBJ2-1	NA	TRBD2	TGTGCCAGCACCTTGACCCGGACTAGCGGGAGTCCATCCTACAATGAGCAGTTCTTC	CASTLTRTSGSPSYNEQFF
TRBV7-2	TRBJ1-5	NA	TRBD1	TGTGCCAGCAGCTTAGAGGGGGCGCGCAATCAGCCCCAGCATTTT	CASSLEGARNQPQHF
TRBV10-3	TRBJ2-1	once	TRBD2	TGTGCCATCAGTGGAATAGCGGGAGGATACAATGAGCAGTTCTTC	CAISGIAGGYNEQFF
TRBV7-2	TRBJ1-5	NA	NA	TGTGCCAGCAGCTGCCGGGTCCCGAACGATCAGCCCCAGCATTTT	CASSCRVPNDQPQHF
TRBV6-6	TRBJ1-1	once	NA	TGTGTCGCTGGGCGGGAGAACACTGAAGCTTTCTTT	CVAGRENTEAFF
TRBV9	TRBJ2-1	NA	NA	TGTGCCAGCAGCGTAGGATCCCGGACGGGGCTAGTTGAGCAGTTCTTC	CASSVGSRTGLVEQFF
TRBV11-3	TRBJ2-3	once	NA	TGTGCCAGCAGCTTAAATTCCCTAGAAACAGATACGCAGTATTTT	CASSLNSLETDTQYF
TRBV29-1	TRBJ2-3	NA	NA	TGCAGCGCCATGGGAGCATTCCGGGGGTATTTT	CSAMGAFRGYF
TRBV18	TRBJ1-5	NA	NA	TGTGCCAGCTCACCTGGGACATCTGATCAGCCCCAGCATTTT	CASSPGTSDQPQHF
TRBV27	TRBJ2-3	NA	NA	TGTGCCAGCAGTAGCCGTCGGGGGACATCGCAGTATTTT	CASSSRRGTSQYF
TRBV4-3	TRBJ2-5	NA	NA	TGCGCCAGCAGCCAGGGGGTGCGAGAGACCCAGTACTTC	CASSQGVRETQYF
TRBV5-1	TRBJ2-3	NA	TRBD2	TGCGCCAGCAGCTTGGGCCGGACTAGCGGGATAAATACGCAGTATTTT	CASSLGRTSGINTQYF
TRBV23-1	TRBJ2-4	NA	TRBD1	TGCGCCAAACGTGGGGGACAGATGTTCCCTACAACCCCCCCCTTGGCCAAAAACATTCAGTACTTC	CAKRGGQMFPTTPPLAKNIQYF
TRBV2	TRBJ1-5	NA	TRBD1	TGTGCCAGCAGTGCTGACAGGGGGCTTAATCAGCCCCAGCATTTT	CASSADRGLNQPQHF
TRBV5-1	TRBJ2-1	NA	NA	TGCGCCAGCAGCCCTACAGGGTTCACCGGGCATGAGCAGTTCTTC	CASSPTGFTGHEQFF
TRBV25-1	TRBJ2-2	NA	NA	TGTGCCAGCAGTGAATGGGGCGGCGGGGAGCTGTTTTTT	CASSEWGGGELFF
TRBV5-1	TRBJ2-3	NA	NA	TGCGCCAGCAGCTTGGCTGAGGGGGAGGGCCGGGGAGATACGCAGTATTTT	CASSLAEGEGRGDTQYF
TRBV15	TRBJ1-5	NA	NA	TGTGCCACCAGCGGAACTCCACATCAGCCCCAGCATTTT	CATSGTPHQPQHF
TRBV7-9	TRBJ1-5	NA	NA	TGTGCCAGCAGCCTCCAGGGCGGCAATCAGCCCCAGCATTTT	CASSLQGGNQPQHF
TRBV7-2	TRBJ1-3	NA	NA	TGTGCCAGCAGCTTAGTGGGGACCGGGAGCCGAGGCACCATATATTTT	CASSLVGTGSRGTIYF
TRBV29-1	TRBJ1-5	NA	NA	TGCAGCGTGAGGACAGCGGGTTTCGGTAGCAATCAGCCCCAGCATTTT	CSVRTAGFGSNQPQHF
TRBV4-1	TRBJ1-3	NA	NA	TGCGCCAGCAGCCAAGTTTGGGTTTATTCCGGAAACACCATATATTTT	CASSQVWVYSGNTIYF
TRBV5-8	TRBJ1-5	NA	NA	TGTGCCAGCAGCCCGGGGACGGAGAGATATCAGCCCCAGCATTTT	CASSPGTERYQPQHF
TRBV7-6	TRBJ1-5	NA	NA	TGTGCCAGCAGCTTAGGGACAGACTCCACTCAGCCCCAGCATTTT	CASSLGTDSTQPQHF
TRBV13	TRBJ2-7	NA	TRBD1	TGTGCCAGCAGCAACAGGGGCTACGAGCAGTACTTC	CASSNRGYEQYF
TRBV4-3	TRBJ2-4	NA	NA	TGCGCCAGCAGCCAAGAAGGGCTAGCTGGAAACATTCAGTACTTC	CASSQEGLAGNIQYF
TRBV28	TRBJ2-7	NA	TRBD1	TGTGCCAGCAGTTTTAAATACAGGGGGCTGTACGAGCAGTACTTC	CASSFKYRGLYEQYF